This T cell receptor beta chain was sequenced during a study of T cells in Graves' hyperthyroidism and ophthalmopathy. TCR beta CDR3 regions were amplified from RNA transcripts. TCR CDR3 regions were first amplified by RT-PCR with HTBI primers. TCRdb ran MiXCR on the multiplex PCR reads and lists one entry per CDR3 protein. The profile shows about 250,000 distinct CDR3 sequences, approximately 25% of them singletons. Study-level findings and limits: Blood also showed most of the thyroid clonotypes that were expanded above 0.001.

This clonotype appeared many times. What it binds is unknown. The length of the CDR3 is 17 residues. Germline-derived CDR1 and CDR2 are MGHRA and YSYEKL. Germline trimming cut 3 bases from V and 4 bases from J; bases unmatched to any gene: 13. The sequenced material came from blood. The clonotype comes from a woman aged 35 to 49 with Graves' ophthalmopathy. J is TRBJ1-2 and V is TRBV4-1; 8 nucleotides agree with TRBD1. The CDR3 nucleotides are TGCGCCAGCAGCCAGGATAGGACAGGGACCCTAGGCTATGGCTACACCTTC. Residues: CASSQDRTGTLGYGYTF.